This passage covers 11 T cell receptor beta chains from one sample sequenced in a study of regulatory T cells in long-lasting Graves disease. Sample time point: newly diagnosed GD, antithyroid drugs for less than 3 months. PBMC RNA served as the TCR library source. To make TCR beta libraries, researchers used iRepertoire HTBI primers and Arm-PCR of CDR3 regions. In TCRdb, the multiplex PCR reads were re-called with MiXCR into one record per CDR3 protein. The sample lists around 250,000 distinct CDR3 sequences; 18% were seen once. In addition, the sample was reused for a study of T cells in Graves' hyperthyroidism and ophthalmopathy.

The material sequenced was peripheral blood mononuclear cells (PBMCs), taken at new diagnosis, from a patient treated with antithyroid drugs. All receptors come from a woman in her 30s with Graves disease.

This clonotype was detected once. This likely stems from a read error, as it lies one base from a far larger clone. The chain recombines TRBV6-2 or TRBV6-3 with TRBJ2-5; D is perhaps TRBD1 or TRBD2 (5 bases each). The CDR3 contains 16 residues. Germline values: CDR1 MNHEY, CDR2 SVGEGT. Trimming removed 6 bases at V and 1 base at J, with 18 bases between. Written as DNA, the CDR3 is TGTGCCAGCAGCAGCCGGGACGGGGAATCCCAAGAGACCCAGTACTTC. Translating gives CASSSRDGESQETQYF.

This chain's CDR3 is CASSQEGTWNTEAFF. The DNA for the CDR3 is TGTGCCAGCAGCCAAGAAGGGACGTGGAACACTGAAGCTTTCTTT. This chain connects TRBV3-1 to TRBJ1-1; maybe TRBD1 (5 bases). The CDR3 is 15 residues long. CDR1 LGHDT and CDR2 YNNKEL come from the germline V gene (reference sequence). V shed 0 bases and J shed 1 base, with 9 bases lying between them.

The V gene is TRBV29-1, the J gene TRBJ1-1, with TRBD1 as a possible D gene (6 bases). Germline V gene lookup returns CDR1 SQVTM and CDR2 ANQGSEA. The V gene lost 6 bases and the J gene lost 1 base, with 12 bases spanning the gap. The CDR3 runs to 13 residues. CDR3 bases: TGCAGCGTCAACGACAGGCCGAACACTGAAGCTTTCTTT. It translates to CSVNDRPNTEAFF.

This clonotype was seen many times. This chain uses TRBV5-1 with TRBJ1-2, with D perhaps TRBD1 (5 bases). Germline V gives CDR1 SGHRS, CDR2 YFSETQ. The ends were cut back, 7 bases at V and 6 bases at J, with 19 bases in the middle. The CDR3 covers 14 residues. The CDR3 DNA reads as TGCGCCAGCTCATTGTCAGGCAGGGAAGATGGCTACACCTTC. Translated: CASSLSGREDGYTF.

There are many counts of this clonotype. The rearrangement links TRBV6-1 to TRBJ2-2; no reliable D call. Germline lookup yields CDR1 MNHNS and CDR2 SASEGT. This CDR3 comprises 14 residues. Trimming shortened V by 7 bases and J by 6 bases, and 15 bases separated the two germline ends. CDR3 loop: CASTARRDAGELFF. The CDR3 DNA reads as TGTGCCAGCACCGCCCGTCGAGACGCCGGGGAGCTGTTTTTT.

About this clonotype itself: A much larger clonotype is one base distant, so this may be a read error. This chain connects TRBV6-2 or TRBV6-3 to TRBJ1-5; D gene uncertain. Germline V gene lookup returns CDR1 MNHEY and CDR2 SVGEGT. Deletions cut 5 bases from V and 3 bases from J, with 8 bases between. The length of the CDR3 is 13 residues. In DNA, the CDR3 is TGTGCCAGCAGTGAGCAGAACAATCAGCCCCAGCATTTT. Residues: CASSEQNNQPQHF.

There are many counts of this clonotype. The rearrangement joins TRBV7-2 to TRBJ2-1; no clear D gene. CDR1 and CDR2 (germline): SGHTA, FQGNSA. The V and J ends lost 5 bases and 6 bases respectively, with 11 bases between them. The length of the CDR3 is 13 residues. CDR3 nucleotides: TGTGCCAGCAGCGCCGGACCCGTCAATGAGCAGTTCTTC. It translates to CASSAGPVNEQFF.

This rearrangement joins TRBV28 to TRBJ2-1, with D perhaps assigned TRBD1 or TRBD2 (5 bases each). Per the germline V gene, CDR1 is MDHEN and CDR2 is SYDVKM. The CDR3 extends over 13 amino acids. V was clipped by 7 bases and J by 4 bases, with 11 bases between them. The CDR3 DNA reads TGTGCCAGCATCCGGGACGGATACAATGAGCAGTTCTTC. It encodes CASIRDGYNEQFF.

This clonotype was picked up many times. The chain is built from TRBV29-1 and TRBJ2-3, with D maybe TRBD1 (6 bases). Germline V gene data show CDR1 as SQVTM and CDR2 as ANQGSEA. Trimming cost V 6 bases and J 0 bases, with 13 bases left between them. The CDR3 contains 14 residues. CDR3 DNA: TGCAGCGTAGCCGGGACAACTAGCACAGATACGCAGTATTTT. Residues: CSVAGTTSTDTQYF.

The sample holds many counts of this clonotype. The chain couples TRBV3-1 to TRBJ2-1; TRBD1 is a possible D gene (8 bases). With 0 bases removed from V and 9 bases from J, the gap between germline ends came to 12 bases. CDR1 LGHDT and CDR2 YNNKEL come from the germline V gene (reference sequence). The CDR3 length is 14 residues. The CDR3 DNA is TGTGCCAGCAGCCAAGAATACAGGGGGGGTGAGCAGTTCTTC. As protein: CASSQEYRGGEQFF.

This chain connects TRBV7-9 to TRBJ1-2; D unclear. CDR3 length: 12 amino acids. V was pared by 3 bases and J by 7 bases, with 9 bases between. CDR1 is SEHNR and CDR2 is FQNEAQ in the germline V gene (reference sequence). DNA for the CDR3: TGTGCCAGCAGCTTGGAAGGGTTTGGCTACACCTTC. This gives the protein CASSLEGFGYTF.